The 10 T cell receptor beta chains below come from one sample, sequenced in a study of blood T cell repertoires in COVID-19. Sequencing was performed with immunoSEQ multiplex PCR; in TCRdb, only in-frame clones are kept and a portion is missing. The profile shows more than 95,000 clones, approximately 80% of them singletons. The sequencing input was peripheral blood. The receptors were gathered from a man in his sixties with acute or convalescent COVID-19.

This chain uses TRBV18 with TRBJ1-5; tentatively, D is TRBD1 (6 bases). Germline CDR1 and CDR2: KGHSH and LQKENI. The germline V and J ends were trimmed by 5 bases and 0 bases, with 8 bases remaining between them. The CDR3 totals 14 residues. This CDR3 is CASSATGSNQPQHF. In nucleotides, the CDR3 is TGTGCCAGCTCAGCGACAGGTAGCAATCAGCCCCAGCATTTT.

The V gene is TRBV20-1, the J gene TRBJ2-2, with D perhaps matching TRBD2 (6 bases). The CDR3 runs to 15 residues. CDR1 DFQATT and CDR2 SNEGSKA come from the germline V gene (reference sequence). V lost 3 bases and J 5 bases, leaving 16 bases between the germline ends. DNA for the CDR3: TGCAGTGCTAGTTTTGGGGGAGGCGGGACCGGGGAGCTGTTTTTT. As protein: CSASFGGGGTGELFF.

The chain links TRBV7-2 to TRBJ1-2; 7 bases match TRBD1. The V segment lost 3 bases and the J segment 3 bases; nucleotides outside the gene matches: 4. The CDR3 runs 14 residues. The V gene's germline CDR1 is SGHTA and CDR2 FQGNSA. Written as DNA, the CDR3 is TGTGCCAGCAGCTTCCAGGGGGAGGACTATGGCTACACCTTC. It encodes CASSFQGEDYGYTF.

The chain uses TRBV28 and TRBJ2-2; maybe TRBD2 (6 bases). V lost 6 bases and J 6 bases, leaving 17 bases between the germline ends. CDR1 MDHEN and CDR2 SYDVKM come from the germline V gene. The CDR3 is 15 amino acids. The CDR3 is CASSVRAGSAGELFF. CDR3 in DNA: TGTGCCAGCAGCGTAAGGGCGGGGTCTGCCGGGGAGCTGTTTTTT.

The gene calls are TRBV2 and TRBJ2-5; 8 bases agree with TRBD2. The CDR3 runs to 14 residues. CDR1 and CDR2 from the germline V gene are SNHLY and FYNNEI. With V trimmed by 5 bases and J by 2 bases, 4 bases remained unmatched. The CDR3 DNA follows: TGTGCCAGCAGTCCCGGGGGGGCTCAAGAGACCCAGTACTTC. It encodes CASSPGGAQETQYF.

The J gene is TRBJ2-7, the V gene TRBV28; D uncertain. The ends were cut back, 6 bases at V and 0 bases at J, with 6 bases in the middle. The CDR3 sequence is 12 residues long. Germline CDR1 is MDHEN and CDR2 is SYDVKM. The CDR3 nucleotides read TGTGCCAGCAGAGAGAGCTCCTACGAGCAGTACTTC. Translating gives CASRESSYEQYF.

The chain is built from TRBV7-2 and TRBJ1-3; D unclear. CDR1 SGHTA and CDR2 FQGNSA come from the germline V gene. This CDR3 is built from 15 residues. V gave up 3 bases and J gave up 2 bases, with 11 bases separating them. CDR3 residues: CASSFRAGAGNTIYF. Here the CDR3 DNA reads TGTGCCAGCAGCTTTAGGGCCGGGGCTGGAAACACCATATATTTT.

For this clone: Different DNA sequences within this sample yield the same CDR3. The chain links TRBV5-1 to TRBJ1-3; D remains unclear. From germline, CDR1 is SGHRS and CDR2 YFSETQ. The V and J ends lost 0 bases and 4 bases respectively, with 8 bases between them. This CDR3 has 14 amino acids. Here the CDR3 reads CASSLAGYGNTIYF. The CDR3 DNA sequence: TGCGCCAGCAGCTTGGCAGGATACGGAAACACCATATATTTT.

CDR3 sequence (DNA): TGTGCCAGCTCACCAACGGGACAGCCAAATGAAAAACTGTTTTTT. Translated: CASSPTGQPNEKLFF. This chain links TRBV18 with TRBJ1-4; TRBD1 matches 7 bases. The length of the CDR3 is 15 residues. The germline V gene has CDR1 KGHSH and CDR2 LQKENI. Trimming cost V 2 bases and J 5 bases; bases outside gene matches: 5.

The chain couples TRBV7-6 to TRBJ1-3; D is possibly TRBD1 (6 bases). V lost 2 bases and J 2 bases, leaving 13 bases between the germline ends. The length of the CDR3 is 16 residues. Germline CDR1 and CDR2: SGHVS and FNYEAQ. The CDR3 sequence is CASSLQGQTTGNTIYF. The CDR3, as DNA: TGTGCCAGCAGCTTACAAGGACAGACTACTGGAAACACCATATATTTT.